The T cell receptor beta chain described here comes from a study of T cell repertoires and HLA-DP antigens. Concerning this clone itself: The target antigen is unknown.

The CDR3 totals 14 residues. Germline V CDR1 and CDR2: SNHLY, FYNNEI. V lost 6 bases to trimming and J lost 6 bases, with 15 bases between them. Sequencing used immunoSEQ multiplex PCR; TCRdb keeps in-frame clones, though not all of them. This table holds approximately 110,000 clones, about 92% found once. The sequence came from a woman under 30 in good health and CMV-seronegative. The rearrangement joins TRBV2 to TRBJ2-1; D may be TRBD1 (6 bases). Sequencing was carried out using CD4+ T cells from PBMCs. The CDR3 protein is CASSRGRTFNEQFF. For the CDR3, the DNA is TGTGCCAGCAGCAGGGGTAGAACATTCAATGAGCAGTTCTTC.